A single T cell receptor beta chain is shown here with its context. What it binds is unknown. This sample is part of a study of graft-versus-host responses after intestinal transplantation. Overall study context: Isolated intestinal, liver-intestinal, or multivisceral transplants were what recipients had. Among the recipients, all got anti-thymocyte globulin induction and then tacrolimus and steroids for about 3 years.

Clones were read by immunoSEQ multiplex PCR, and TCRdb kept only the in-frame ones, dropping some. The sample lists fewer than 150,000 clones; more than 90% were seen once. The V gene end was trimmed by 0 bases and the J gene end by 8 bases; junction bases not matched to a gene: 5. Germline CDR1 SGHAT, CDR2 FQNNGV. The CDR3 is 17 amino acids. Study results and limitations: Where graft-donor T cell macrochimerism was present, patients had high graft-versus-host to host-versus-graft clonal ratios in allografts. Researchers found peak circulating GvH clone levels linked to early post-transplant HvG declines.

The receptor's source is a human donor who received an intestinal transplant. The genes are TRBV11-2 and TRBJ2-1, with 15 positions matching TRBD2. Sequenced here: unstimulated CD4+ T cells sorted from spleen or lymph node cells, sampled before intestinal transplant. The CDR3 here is CASSLDPGTSGGYEQFF. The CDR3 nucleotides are TGTGCCAGCAGCTTAGATCCGGGGACTAGCGGGGGGTATGAGCAGTTCTTC.